The rows below give T cell receptor beta chains drawn from one sample of a study of blood T cell repertoires in COVID-19. Profiling relied on immunoSEQ multiplex PCR, and the TCRdb table lists in-frame clones only, not all of them. The sample holds under 250,000 clones, 75% to 85% seen once. Sequencing was performed on peripheral blood. The source is a woman between 65 and 79 years old with COVID-19, enrolled during active disease. The CDR3 runs from the conserved cysteine through the conserved F or W. The D gene is left open where the match is weak. The size field is filled for only some rows; it gives once, few, many or a size class.

J	size	V	D	DNA	CDR3
TRBJ2-2	.	TRBV7-6	.	TGTGCCAGCAGCTTAGGAAGACCAGGGAACACCGGGGAGCTGTTTTTT	CASSLGRPGNTGELFF
TRBJ2-7	.	TRBV11-2	TRBD1	TGTGCCAGCAGCTTAGAGGGAAGACAGGGCGAGGAGCAGTACTTC	CASSLEGRQGEEQYF
TRBJ1-5	.	TRBV5-6	.	TGTGCCAGCAGCTTGGGGGGGCTTAGCAATCAGCCCCAGCATTTT	CASSLGGLSNQPQHF
TRBJ1-1	.	TRBV4-1	.	TGCGCCAGCAGCCAAGATAGAGGTGTAGTGAACACTGAAGCTTTCTTT	CASSQDRGVVNTEAFF
TRBJ1-1	.	TRBV4-3	.	TGCGCCAGCAGCCAAGTTTCCGGGAACACTGAAGCTTTCTTT	CASSQVSGNTEAFF
TRBJ2-4	.	TRBV4-1	.	TGCGCCAGCAGCCAAGATCCCTTCCATCGCGTCAAAAACATTCAGTACTTC	CASSQDPFHRVKNIQYF
TRBJ2-3	.	TRBV4-2	.	TGTGCCAGCAGCCAAGATTGGAAAGTTGGAACAGGGCGGCAGTATTTT	CASSQDWKVGTGRQYF
TRBJ2-7	.	TRBV3-1/TRBV3-2	.	TGTGCCAGCAGCCAAGATCAATCCAGGGGCGTCTCCTACAAGCAGTACTTC	CASSQDQSRGVSYKQYF
TRBJ1-2	.	TRBV5-4	TRBD1	TGTGCCAGCAGCCCCGACAGGGCCAACTATGGCTACACCTTC	CASSPDRANYGYTF
TRBJ1-1	once	TRBV11-2	.	TGTGCCAGCAGCTTAGGGGGGGGAAATGAAGCTTTCTTT	CASSLGGGNEAFF
TRBJ2-7	.	TRBV7-9	.	TGTGCCAGCAGCCCCCCCGGGGAGCAGTACTTC	CASSPPGEQYF
TRBJ2-3	once	TRBV10-3	TRBD2	TGTGCCATCAGGGGACTAGCGGACAGCACAGATACGCAGTATTTT	CAIRGLADSTDTQYF
TRBJ1-2	.	TRBV14	.	TGTGCCAGCAGCTTCGGGACTTCCTATGGCTACACCTTC	CASSFGTSYGYTF
TRBJ2-1	few	TRBV4-3	.	TGCGCCAGCAGCCCACAAGAGGTTCGAGGGCCTCGGTTCTTC	CASSPQEVRGPRFF
TRBJ1-2	.	TRBV6-2/TRBV6-3	TRBD1	TGTGCCAGCAGTTTACAGGGGAACTATGGCTACACCTTC	CASSLQGNYGYTF
TRBJ2-7	.	TRBV6-1	.	TGTGCCAGCAGTGAGCGGGGAAACTCCTACGAGCAGTACTTC	CASSERGNSYEQYF
TRBJ1-1	.	TRBV11-2	.	TGTGCCAGCAGCCCGAGACCAGGGCATAACACTGAAGCTTTCTTT	CASSPRPGHNTEAFF
TRBJ1-2	.	TRBV9	.	TGTGCCAGCAGCGTAGGGGCGGGCAGTAGGTATGGCTACACCTTC	CASSVGAGSRYGYTF
TRBJ2-4	.	TRBV5-6	.	TGTGCCAGCAGCTTGGGCGAAAACATTCAGTACTTC	CASSLGENIQYF
TRBJ2-7	.	TRBV5-5	TRBD2	TGTGCCAGCAGCCCCACTCCTCTAGCGGGAATAAGGCTCTACGAGCAGTACTTC	CASSPTPLAGIRLYEQYF
TRBJ2-1	.	TRBV24-1	TRBD2	TGTGCCACCAGTGATGCGGGGGGTCTTGGCAATGAGCAGTTCTTC	CATSDAGGLGNEQFF
TRBJ2-7	.	TRBV19	.	TGTGCCAGTAGCGGGCTGGGGCAGGGGCGTTTCAGCGAGCAGTACTTC	CASSGLGQGRFSEQYF
TRBJ2-1	.	TRBV5-1	TRBD1	TGCGCCAGCAGCTTGGACAGGGGTAACCCGGAGATGCAGTTCTTC	CASSLDRGNPEMQFF
TRBJ2-2	.	TRBV7-9	.	TGTGCCAGCAGCTTAGTTGGGGGGGCCCTGAACACCGGGGAGCTGTTTTTT	CASSLVGGALNTGELFF
TRBJ2-2	.	TRBV15	TRBD1	TGTGCCACCAGCAGAGATTTGGGACAGGGGTTCATCGGGGAGCTGTTTTTT	CATSRDLGQGFIGELFF
TRBJ2-2	.	TRBV7-2	TRBD2	TGTGCCAGCAGCGGGACTAGCGAGGGCGGGGAGCTGTTTTTT	CASSGTSEGGELFF
TRBJ2-7	once	TRBV5-1	TRBD2	TGCGCCAGCAGCTTGGAGGGACTAGCGACCTACGAGCAGTACTTC	CASSLEGLATYEQYF
TRBJ1-2	few	TRBV5-1	TRBD1	TGCGCCAGCAGCTCACAGGGGGCCTATGGCTACACCTTC	CASSSQGAYGYTF
TRBJ2-6	.	TRBV2	.	TGTGCCAGCAGACAGAGCTCTGGGGCCAACGTCCTGACTTTC	CASRQSSGANVLTF
TRBJ2-7	.	TRBV10-3	TRBD2	TGTGCCATCAGTGAGTCAACGGGGGGCTACGAGCAGTACTTC	CAISESTGGYEQYF
TRBJ1-1	.	TRBV7-2	.	TGTGCCAGCAGCTTAATAACAGGGAGTAGCACTGAAGCTTTCTTT	CASSLITGSSTEAFF
TRBJ1-5	.	TRBV5-5	TRBD1	TGTGCCAGCAGCATGGGACAGGCCGAGTCCCTCAATCAGCCCCAGCATTTT	CASSMGQAESLNQPQHF
TRBJ2-6	.	TRBV27	TRBD1	TGTGCCAGCAGTGAAACTACCGGGACAGGGTTTCTCTCTGGGGCCAACGTCCTGACTTTC	CASSETTGTGFLSGANVLTF
TRBJ2-1	.	TRBV5-1	.	TGCGCCAGCAGCTTGGGACAGATAGACAATGAGCAGTTCTTC	CASSLGQIDNEQFF
TRBJ1-2	.	TRBV19	TRBD1	TGTGCCAGTAGACGACAGGGTTGGTATGGCTACACCTTC	CASRRQGWYGYTF
TRBJ1-1	few	TRBV6-5	TRBD1	TGTGCCAGCAGTTACCAGACGACAGGGGGCGCTGAAGCTTTCTTT	CASSYQTTGGAEAFF
TRBJ2-3	.	TRBV9	TRBD2	TGTGCCAGCAGCGGCCTAGCGGGAGGGCCAAGGGATACGCAGTATTTT	CASSGLAGGPRDTQYF
TRBJ1-1	.	TRBV2	TRBD1	TGTGCCAGCAGCGCTGGACAGGGGGCGAGGGCTGAAGCTTTCTTT	CASSAGQGARAEAFF
TRBJ2-2	.	TRBV4-1	TRBD2	TGCGCCAGCAGCCGAGAGACCGGGACTAGCGGGATCCCCGGGGAGCTGTTTTTT	CASSRETGTSGIPGELFF
TRBJ1-2	.	TRBV27	.	TGTGCCAGCAGTCCCACTGCTCGTAACTATGGCTACACCTTC	CASSPTARNYGYTF
TRBJ1-1	.	TRBV27	TRBD1	TGTGCCAGCAGTTTCGACAGGGGCTGGACTGAAGCTTTCTTT	CASSFDRGWTEAFF
TRBJ2-3	.	TRBV6-6	.	TGTGCCAGCATTCGAGGAAGGAGGGGAGATACGCAGTATTTT	CASIRGRRGDTQYF
TRBJ2-7	.	TRBV12-5	TRBD1	TGTGCTAGTGGTTTCTCCGACAGGGGGGCCCTCTACGAGCAGTACTTC	CASGFSDRGALYEQYF
TRBJ2-2	.	TRBV7-3	.	TGTGCCAGCAGCTATCAGGGGCTTCCCAACACCGGGGAGCTGTTTTTT	CASSYQGLPNTGELFF
TRBJ2-3	.	TRBV11-3	.	TGTGCCAGCAGCTTAACAGGGAAAGATACGCAGTATTTT	CASSLTGKDTQYF
TRBJ1-1	.	TRBV11-3	.	TGTACCAGCAGCACTCCTTTTTTAGGGGTAGGTATGAACACTGAAGCTTTCTTT	CTSSTPFLGVGMNTEAFF
TRBJ2-1	.	TRBV3-1/TRBV3-2	.	TGTGCCAGCAACAGGGTCGGTGGTGAGCAGTTCTTC	CASNRVGGEQFF
TRBJ1-5	few	TRBV7-9	.	TGTGCCAGCAGCTTAGCAGGGGACAATCAGCCCCAGCATTTT	CASSLAGDNQPQHF
TRBJ2-7	.	TRBV28	.	TGTGCCAGCAGTTTGGTAGCGCCGAGCTCCTACGAGCAGTACTTC	CASSLVAPSSYEQYF